This TCR beta chain was found in a study of preoperative IRX-2 immunotherapy in early breast cancer. The CDR3 extends over 15 amino acids. Between the trimmed V and J ends, which lost 5 bases and 0 bases, there was a span of 11 bases. Germline loops: CDR1 KGHSH, CDR2 LQKENI. The treatment: preoperative locoregional IRX-2 cytokine immunotherapy. Samples came from a phase Ib trial of preoperative locoregional IRX-2 cytokine immunotherapy. TCRdb's copy holds only in-frame clones and misses some; the assay was immunoSEQ multiplex PCR. The data hold some 19,000 clones, with 70% to 90% observed a single time.

The chain couples TRBV18 to TRBJ2-1, with D perhaps TRBD1 (6 bases). The receptor's source is a human donor with breast cancer. The sequencing here drew on lymph node tissue, taken after IRX-2 immunotherapy. CDR3 residues: CASSGQPGSYNEQFF. The CDR3 bases are TGTGCCAGCTCAGGACAGCCCGGCTCCTACAATGAGCAGTTCTTC.